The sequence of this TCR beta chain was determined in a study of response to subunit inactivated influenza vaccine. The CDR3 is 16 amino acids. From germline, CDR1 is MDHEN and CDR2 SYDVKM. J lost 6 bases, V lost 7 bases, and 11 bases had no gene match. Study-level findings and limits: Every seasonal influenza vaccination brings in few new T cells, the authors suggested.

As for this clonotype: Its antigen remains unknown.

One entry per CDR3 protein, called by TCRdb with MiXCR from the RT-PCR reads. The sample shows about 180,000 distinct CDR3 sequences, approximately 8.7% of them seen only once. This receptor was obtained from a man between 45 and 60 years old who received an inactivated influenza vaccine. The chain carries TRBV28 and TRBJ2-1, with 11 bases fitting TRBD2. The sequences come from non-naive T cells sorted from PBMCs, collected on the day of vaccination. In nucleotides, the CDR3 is TGTGCCAGCATCATCTCCGGGACTAGCGGTTTCAATGAGCAGTTCTTC. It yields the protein CASIISGTSGFNEQFF.